The clone carrying this TCR beta chain was seen only a few times. CDR3 length: 14 residues. The sample comes from a study of cytotoxic CD8 clonotypes in ibrutinib-treated CLL. Depth targeted 1 in 200,000 to 1 in 1 million T cells, averaging about 9.2x coverage per clonotype. Some clones are missing from TCRdb's copy, which holds only in-frame ones; the method was immunoSEQ multiplex PCR. This table holds about 30,000 clones, roughly 59% found once. About 2 micrograms of genomic DNA (from cryopreserved PBMCs) were used for TCR beta libraries. Material: PBMCs, obtained before ibrutinib treatment. The TCR originated in a human donor with chronic lymphocytic leukemia. This chain connects TRBV21-1 to TRBJ1-2. TRBV21-1 counts as a pseudogene. The CDR3 coding sequence is TGTGCCAGCAGCAAACTTCGGCCACTTCGCGGCTACACCTTC. It yields the protein CASSKLRPLRGYTF.